The source of this T cell receptor beta chain is a study of response to subunit inactivated influenza vaccine. Study-wide points: Few new T cells, the authors suggested, are recruited by each seasonal influenza vaccination.

This clonotype was counted at least ten times. As yet, its antigen is unknown. Unmatched junction bases numbered 7, after V lost 6 bases and J lost 2 bases. Germline CDR1 and CDR2: SQVTM and ANQGSEA. This CDR3 spans 14 amino acids. One entry per CDR3 protein, called by TCRdb with MiXCR from the RT-PCR reads. The table has approximately 530,000 distinct CDR3 sequences, 6% to 9% seen once. The source of this sequence is a man between 50 and 69 years old who received an inactivated influenza vaccine. This chain uses TRBV29-1 with TRBJ1-5; 7 bases align to TRBD1. The sequenced sample was PBMCs from blood, obtained approximately 25 months after vaccination. The CDR3 DNA sequence: TGCAGCGTACAAGACAGGGACCGCAATCAGCCCCAGCATTTT. This sequence encodes CSVQDRDRNQPQHF.